This T cell receptor beta chain was captured in a study of tumor-infiltrating lymphocytes in primary liver carcinoma. As for this clonotype: One end of the junction fails to match germline, which may point to a read error.

RNA and DNA were co-extracted from roughly 20-30 mg of unsorted bulk tissue. Total RNA (roughly 540 ng) served as template for TCR beta cDNA synthesis primed by a constant-region primer. Modified slightly, ARM-PCR produced TCR beta libraries over three nested multiplex PCR rounds. Two initial PCR rounds of 10 to 11 cycles each paired TRBV1-TRBV30 forward primers with a C-beta reverse primer. TCRdb used MiXCR to reprocess the multiplex PCR reads, holding one entry per CDR3 protein. The data show around 80,000 distinct CDR3 sequences, with roughly 69% seen just once and more than 25% held by the top ten. CDR1 is SGHDT, CDR2 YYEEEE, per germline. CDR3 length: 18 amino acids.

The TCR was taken from a man in his forties or fifties with primary liver carcinoma and hepatitis B virus infection. Source material: tumor-adjacent normal liver tissue. The chain is built from TRBV5-6 and TRBJ2-6; TRBD1 agrees at 8 bases. The CDR3 here is CANSSWTGWVSGANVLTF. CDR3 sequence (DNA): TGTGCCAACAGCTCGTGGACAGGGTGGGTTTCTGGGGCCAACGTCCTGACTTTC.